This entry concerns a single TCR beta chain. The source of the sample is a study of blood T cell repertoires in COVID-19. Original processing notes: The assay estimated nucleated cells by amplifying reference gene primers. Sequencing was performed with immunoSEQ multiplex PCR; in TCRdb, only in-frame clones are kept and a portion is missing. V, J and clone size were drawn from that table, and D and trimming were deduced from the DNA. The sample lists approximately 190,000 clones, about nine tenths occurring once. CDR3 length: 11 residues. V dropped 5 bases and J dropped 7 bases, with 9 bases sitting between them. The germline V gene has CDR1 DFQATT and CDR2 SNEGSKA (reference sequence).

Sequencing input: peripheral blood. The TCR comes from a man older than 75 with acute or convalescent COVID-19. The chain combines TRBV20-1 with TRBJ1-5; D may be TRBD1 (5 bases). CDR3: CSAGAQQPQHF. The CDR3 DNA sequence: TGCAGTGCTGGGGCCCAACAGCCCCAGCATTTT.